Listed below are T cell receptor beta chains from one sample, sequenced in a study of T-cell reconstitution after alpha-beta-depleted transplantation in children. TCRdb redid the calling of the PCR reads with MiXCR, one entry per CDR3 protein. The sample records some 520,000 distinct CDR3 sequences, 30% to 35% being singletons. The sequencing here drew on PBMCs from the stem cell graft donor, taken from the stem cell graft. These TCRs come from a human donor who donated a stem cell graft to a child with aplastic anemia. CDR3s include the opening cysteine and the closing phenylalanine or tryptophan. A D gene is named only where the DNA matches it firmly. Expanded clones are given a class, and other clones once, few, many or no size at all.

abundance	v_gene	d_gene	j_gene	CDR3nt	CDR3aa
few	TRBV7-2	NA	TRBJ2-1	TGTGCCAGCAGCTTAGCGGGGCTGGGGGGCTCGACAAATGAGCAGTTCTTC	CASSLAGLGGSTNEQFF
NA	TRBV20-1	NA	TRBJ1-1	TGCAGTGCACTCAGGGGAGGGAACACTGAAGCTTTCTTT	CSALRGGNTEAFF
few	TRBV4-3	NA	TRBJ1-5	TGCGCCAGCAGCCAAGTATCGGGAAATCAGCCCCAGCATTTT	CASSQVSGNQPQHF
many	TRBV6-6	NA	TRBJ1-1	TGTGCCAGCAGTTACGAACCATACACTGAAGCTTTCTTT	CASSYEPYTEAFF
NA	TRBV19	NA	TRBJ1-1	TGTGCCAGTAGTATAGAAGCAGGTTACACTGAAGCTTTCTTT	CASSIEAGYTEAFF
few	TRBV12-3/TRBV12-4	NA	TRBJ1-3	TGTGCCCTCAGCAGACAGCTAGGAAACACCATATATTTT	CALSRQLGNTIYF
few	TRBV4-3	NA	TRBJ2-3	TGCGCCAGCAGCCAAGGGGGACGGAAAACAGATACGCAGTATTTT	CASSQGGRKTDTQYF
NA	TRBV5-4	TRBD1	TRBJ1-4	TGTGCCAGCAGCTTACAGGGGAGGAGTGAAAAACTGTTTTTT	CASSLQGRSEKLFF
NA	TRBV7-3	NA	TRBJ2-1	TGTGCCAGCAGCGCCGGTGGCGGGGTCTCCTACAATGAGCAGTTCTTC	CASSAGGGVSYNEQFF
few	TRBV12-3/TRBV12-4	NA	TRBJ2-1	TGTGCCAGCAGTTTAGTCCAAGGCGATGAGCAGTTCTTC	CASSLVQGDEQFF
NA	TRBV12-3/TRBV12-4	TRBD2	TRBJ2-3	TGTGCCAGCAGACCAGTCCCGGGACTAGCGGGAGCTTTGACAGATACGCAGTATTTT	CASRPVPGLAGALTDTQYF
few	TRBV7-9	NA	TRBJ2-7	TGTGCCAGCAGCTTAGCAGGGAATGTCTACGAGCAGTACTTC	CASSLAGNVYEQYF
NA	TRBV27	NA	TRBJ2-5	TGTGCCAGCAGTTTTCTGGTGGGGGATCCGGAGACCCAGTACTTC	CASSFLVGDPETQYF
NA	TRBV20-1	NA	TRBJ2-2	TGCAGTGCTAGGGTCAACAAGCCCACCGGGGAGCTGTTTTTT	CSARVNKPTGELFF
few	TRBV7-2	TRBD2	TRBJ2-1	TGTGCCAGCAGCCGACTAGCGGGAGATTGGAATGAGCAGTTCTTC	CASSRLAGDWNEQFF
few	TRBV7-3	NA	TRBJ2-3	TGTGCCAGCAGCTTAAACGGCGTCACAGATACGCAGTATTTT	CASSLNGVTDTQYF
NA	TRBV27	TRBD1	TRBJ2-1	TGTGCCAGCTCCTCCCTTGGGACCGCCGGGACAGGGATATACAATGAGCAGTTCTTC	CASSSLGTAGTGIYNEQFF
NA	TRBV7-2	NA	TRBJ2-3	TGTGCCAGCAGCTTAGAGAGGGCTAGCACAGATACGCAGTATTTT	CASSLERASTDTQYF
NA	TRBV7-2	NA	TRBJ2-1	TGTGCCAGCAGCTTAGTAGTGGTAGGGGCCAATGAGCAGTTCTTC	CASSLVVVGANEQFF
few	TRBV6-5	NA	TRBJ2-1	TGTGCCAGCAGTTTCACATTTGACAGGAATCAGGTCGATGAGCAGTTCTTC	CASSFTFDRNQVDEQFF
NA	TRBV5-1	TRBD2	TRBJ2-3	TGCGCCAGCAGCCACAGACTAGCGGGAGGTGGAGATACGCAGTATTTT	CASSHRLAGGGDTQYF
NA	TRBV25-1	NA	TRBJ1-1	TGTGCCAGCAGTGAAGGGGCGAAAGTGACTGAAGCTTTCTTT	CASSEGAKVTEAFF
NA	TRBV20-1	NA	TRBJ2-1	TGCAGTGCTAGGTCCCTAGTGCTCTCCTACAATGAGCAGTTCTTC	CSARSLVLSYNEQFF
few	TRBV28	NA	TRBJ2-1	TGTGCCAGCAGCGACCGGGACTCCGCAACGGAGCAGTTCTTC	CASSDRDSATEQFF
few	TRBV30	NA	TRBJ1-5	TGTGCCTGGAGTATCATGGGGCTAAGCAATCAGCCCCAGCATTTT	CAWSIMGLSNQPQHF
many	TRBV4-3	NA	TRBJ1-6	TGCGCCAGCAGCCTTACCCGGGGGGGGCTTTTAGGATCACCCCTCCACTTT	CASSLTRGGLLGSPLHF
few	TRBV20-1	NA	TRBJ1-1	TGCAGTGCCCCTACCGACCGTAGCCCGAACACTGAAGCTTTCTTT	CSAPTDRSPNTEAFF
few	TRBV5-4	NA	TRBJ1-1	TGTGCCAGCAGGAAGGGAATCGACACTGAAGCTTTCTTT	CASRKGIDTEAFF
few	TRBV12-3/TRBV12-4	TRBD1	TRBJ1-6	TGTGCCAGCAGTGGACAGGTTGCTAATTCACCCCTCCACTTT	CASSGQVANSPLHF
once	TRBV12-3/TRBV12-4	NA	TRBJ2-4	TGTGCCAGCTTAACCCTTCCCGGGGGCAAAAACATTCAGTACTTC	CASLTLPGGKNIQYF
NA	TRBV7-8	NA	TRBJ1-2	TGTGCCAGCCTTCCCCCTGGGCCGCTACGCGACGGCTACACCTTC	CASLPPGPLRDGYTF
NA	TRBV4-3	TRBD1	TRBJ1-6	TGCGCCAGCAGCCAAGATTTGAGGGGGCAGGGGACCCTCCACTTT	CASSQDLRGQGTLHF
few	TRBV4-1	TRBD2	TRBJ2-1	TGCGCCAGCAGCCAAGGACTAGCGAAGAGCTCCTACAATGAGCAGTTCTTC	CASSQGLAKSSYNEQFF
few	TRBV20-1	NA	TRBJ1-1	TGCAGTGCTAGATCTTTCGCGGACACTGAAGCTTTCTTT	CSARSFADTEAFF
NA	TRBV14	NA	TRBJ2-5	TGTGCCAGCAGCCAAGACCGGGCGGGATTATGGACCCAGTACTTC	CASSQDRAGLWTQYF
NA	TRBV11-2	NA	TRBJ2-1	TGTGCCAGCAGCTTTGTTCTTTTTTACGGGGCAACCTTAAGCGATGAGCAGTTCTTC	CASSFVLFYGATLSDEQFF
NA	TRBV5-4	TRBD2	TRBJ2-2	TGTGCCAGCGGCCCCCGGGCGGGGGATAACACCGGGGAGCTGTTTTTT	CASGPRAGDNTGELFF
few	TRBV7-2	NA	TRBJ2-5	TGTGCCAGCAGCTTATCTGGGCGGGAACCCCAAGAGACCCAGTACTTC	CASSLSGREPQETQYF
NA	TRBV11-1	NA	TRBJ1-1	TGTGCCAGCAGCCCCTATGACACTGAAGCTTTCTTT	CASSPYDTEAFF
NA	TRBV18	TRBD1	TRBJ1-4	TGTGCCAGCTCACCCTCAGGGGGCGCGGCTGAAAAACTGTTTTTT	CASSPSGGAAEKLFF
NA	TRBV12-3/TRBV12-4	NA	TRBJ2-1	TGTGCCAGCAGCCTTCCTCCGGCCTACAGTGGGTTCTTC	CASSLPPAYSGFF
NA	TRBV7-8	NA	TRBJ2-2	TGTGCCAGCAGCTTAATGGGCCAGGGTACCGGGGAGCTGTTTTTT	CASSLMGQGTGELFF
NA	TRBV7-3	NA	TRBJ2-7	TGTGCCAGCAGCTTAGGATCACGGAGCGAGCAGTACTTC	CASSLGSRSEQYF
NA	TRBV6-5	TRBD1	TRBJ1-1	TGTGCCAGCAGATCCTCCACGGGACAGGGGAACACTGAAGCTTTCTTT	CASRSSTGQGNTEAFF
NA	TRBV5-8	NA	TRBJ2-3	TGTGCCAGCAGCTTGGGGCTAGTGCTCGTGACAGATACGCAGTATTTT	CASSLGLVLVTDTQYF
few	TRBV4-2	NA	TRBJ2-3	TGTGCCAGCGCCCGGGCATTAGCGAGTGGCACAGATACGCAGTATTTT	CASARALASGTDTQYF
few	TRBV12-3/TRBV12-4	NA	TRBJ2-2	TGTGCCAGCAGTTTGACAGACAGAGGGGGGGAGCTGTTTTTT	CASSLTDRGGELFF
NA	TRBV12-3/TRBV12-4	NA	TRBJ2-3	TGTGCCAGCAAACAGAGGCAAAGCACAGATACGCAGTATTTT	CASKQRQSTDTQYF
many	TRBV12-3/TRBV12-4	NA	TRBJ1-1	TGTGCCAGCAGTTTAGGACTCCTGGGGGGCACTGAAGCTTTCTTT	CASSLGLLGGTEAFF
few	TRBV5-1	NA	TRBJ1-5	TGCGCCAGCAGCTTAGGACAGTTGGAATCGCCCCAGCATTTT	CASSLGQLESPQHF